A single sample is the source of the 7 T cell receptor beta chains below, sequenced in a study of T cells in Graves' hyperthyroidism and ophthalmopathy. Amplification of TCR beta CDR3 regions was performed using RNA transcripts as template. Carried out on the TCR CDR3, a first-round RT-PCR used the HTBI primer set. TCRdb re-derived calls from the multiplex PCR reads in MiXCR, one entry per CDR3 protein. The table includes roughly 300,000 distinct CDR3 sequences, around 14% detected once. The sample comprised blood. The receptors here all came from a woman younger than 45 with Graves' hyperthyroidism.

Ten or more counts support this clonotype. The rearrangement links TRBV28 to TRBJ1-5; no clear D gene. The CDR3 sequence is 13 residues long. In germline, CDR1 is MDHEN, CDR2 SYDVKM. Between the trimmed V and J ends, which lost 3 bases and 5 bases, there was a span of 8 bases. Here the CDR3 DNA reads TGTGCCAGCAGTTTTTACTCGGATCAGCCCCAGCATTTT. Translating gives CASSFYSDQPQHF.

The chain combines TRBV20-1 with TRBJ2-7; 7 bases map to TRBD1. The germline V gene has CDR1 DFQATT and CDR2 SNEGSKA (reference sequence). The CDR3 consists of 15 residues. V gave up 4 bases and J gave up 0 bases; unmatched junction bases: 9. The CDR3 DNA follows: TGCAGTGCTATCCCCTTCCGGGACAGCTCCTACGAGCAGTACTTC. The encoded protein is CSAIPFRDSSYEQYF.

The rearrangement joins TRBV7-8 to TRBJ2-2; unclear D gene. The CDR3 totals 12 residues. Germline V gene lookup returns CDR1 SGHVS and CDR2 FQNEAQ. V gave up 4 bases and J gave up 7 bases, with 7 bases separating them. CDR3 in amino acids: CASSYSVGELFF. CDR3 in DNA: TGTGCCAGCAGCTACTCCGTCGGGGAGCTGTTTTTT.

This chain joins TRBV7-8 and TRBJ2-2, with D possibly being TRBD1 (6 bases). The germline V gene has CDR1 SGHVS and CDR2 FQNEAQ. The CDR3 runs 16 residues. The V and J ends lost 2 bases and 6 bases respectively, with 16 bases between them. CDR3 nucleotide sequence: TGTGCCAGCAGCTTATCGGGACAAACTAAACCCGGGGAGCTGTTTTTT. This translates into CASSLSGQTKPGELFF.

In this sample, this clonotype turned up many times. This rearrangement joins TRBV3-1 to TRBJ2-5; 8 positions agree with TRBD2. This CDR3 contains 17 residues. Trimming took 0 bases from V and 5 from J; bases not matched to a gene: 11. From germline, CDR1 is LGHDT and CDR2 YNNKEL (reference sequence). The CDR3 DNA is TGTGCCAGCAGCCAAGATTGGAGCGGGAGTAGCCTCGAGACCCAGTACTTC. Protein: CASSQDWSGSSLETQYF.

The chain couples TRBV29-1 to TRBJ1-5, with unresolved D. The germline CDR1 and CDR2 sequences are SQVTM and ANQGSEA. This CDR3 comprises 15 residues. V dropped 0 bases and J dropped 0 bases, with 9 bases sitting between them. For the CDR3, the DNA is TGCAGCGTTGAAGAGGGATCCGGTAGCAATCAGCCCCAGCATTTT. Protein sequence: CSVEEGSGSNQPQHF. Full variable domain (missing parts from reference TRBV29-1 and TRBJ1-5): SAVISQKPSRDICQRGTSLTIQCQVDSQVTMMFWYRQQPGQSLTLIATANQGSEATYESGFVIDKFPISRPNLTFSTLTVSNMSPEDSSIYLCSVEEGSGSNQPQHFGDGTRLSIL.

The J gene is TRBJ2-6, the V gene TRBV28; D not certain. Between the trimmed V and J ends, which lost 6 bases and 0 bases, there was a span of 9 bases. From germline, CDR1 is MDHEN and CDR2 SYDVKM. The CDR3 covers 15 residues. The CDR3: CASRSQVSGANVLTF. In nucleotides, the CDR3 is TGTGCCAGCAGATCCCAGGTCTCTGGGGCCAACGTCCTGACTTTC.